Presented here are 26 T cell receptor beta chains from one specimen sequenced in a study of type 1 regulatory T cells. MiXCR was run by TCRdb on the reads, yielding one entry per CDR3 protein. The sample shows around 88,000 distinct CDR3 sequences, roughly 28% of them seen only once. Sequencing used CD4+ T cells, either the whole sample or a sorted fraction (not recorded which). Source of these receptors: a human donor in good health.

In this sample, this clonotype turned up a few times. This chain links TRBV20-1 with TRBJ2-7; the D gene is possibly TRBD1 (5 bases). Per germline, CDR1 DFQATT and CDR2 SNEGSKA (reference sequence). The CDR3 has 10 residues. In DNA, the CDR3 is TGCAGTGAGGCAGGGTTAGTGTGTCTGGTC. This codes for CSEAGLVCLV.

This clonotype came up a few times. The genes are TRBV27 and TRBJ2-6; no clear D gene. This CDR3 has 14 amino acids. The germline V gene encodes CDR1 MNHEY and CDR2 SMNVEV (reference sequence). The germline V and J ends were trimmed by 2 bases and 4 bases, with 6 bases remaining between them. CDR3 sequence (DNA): TGTGCCAGCAGTTTAAGTGCCGGGGCCAACGTCCTGACTTTC. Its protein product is CASSLSAGANVLTF.

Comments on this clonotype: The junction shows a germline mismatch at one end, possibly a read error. The CDR3 reads CANSPWGMKTSGNNEQFF. In DNA, the CDR3 is TGTGCCAACTCACCATGGGGTATGAAGACTAGCGGGAACAATGAGCAGTTCTTC. This sequence joins TRBV18 and TRBJ2-1, with 11 nucleotides matching TRBD2. Germline V gene lookup returns CDR1 KGHSH and CDR2 LQKENI. CDR3 length: 18 amino acids.

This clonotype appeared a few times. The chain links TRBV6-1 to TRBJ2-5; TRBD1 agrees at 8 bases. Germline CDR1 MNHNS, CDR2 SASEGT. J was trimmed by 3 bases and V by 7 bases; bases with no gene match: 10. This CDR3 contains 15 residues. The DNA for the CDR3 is TGTGCCAGCACCACCGACAGGGGAGGAGAAGAGACCCAGTACTTC. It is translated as CASTTDRGGEETQYF.

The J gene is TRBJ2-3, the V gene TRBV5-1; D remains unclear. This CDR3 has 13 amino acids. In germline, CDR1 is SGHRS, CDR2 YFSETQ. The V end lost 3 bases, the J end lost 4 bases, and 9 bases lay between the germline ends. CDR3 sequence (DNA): TGCGCCAGCAGCTCGAATAGGGCAGATACGCAGTATTTT. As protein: CASSSNRADTQYF.

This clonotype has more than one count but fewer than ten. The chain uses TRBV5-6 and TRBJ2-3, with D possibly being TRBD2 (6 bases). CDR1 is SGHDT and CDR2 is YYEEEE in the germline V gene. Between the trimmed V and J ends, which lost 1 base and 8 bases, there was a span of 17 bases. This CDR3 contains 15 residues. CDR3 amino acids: CASSLPGSGLITQYF. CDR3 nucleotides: TGTGCCAGCAGCTTGCCCGGGAGCGGCCTAATTACGCAGTATTTT.

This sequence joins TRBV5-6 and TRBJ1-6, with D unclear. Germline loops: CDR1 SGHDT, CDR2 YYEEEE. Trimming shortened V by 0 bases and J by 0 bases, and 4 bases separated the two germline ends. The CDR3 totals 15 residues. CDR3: CASSLDSSYNSPLHF. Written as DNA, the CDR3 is TGTGCCAGCAGCTTGGACAGCTCCTATAATTCACCCCTCCACTTT.

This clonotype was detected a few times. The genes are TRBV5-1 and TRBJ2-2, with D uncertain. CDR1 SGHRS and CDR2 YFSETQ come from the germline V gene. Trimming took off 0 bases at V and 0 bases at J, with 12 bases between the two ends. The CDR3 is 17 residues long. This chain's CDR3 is CASSLVLSQANTGELFF. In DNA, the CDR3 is TGCGCCAGCAGCTTGGTTTTGTCGCAGGCGAACACCGGGGAGCTGTTTTTT.

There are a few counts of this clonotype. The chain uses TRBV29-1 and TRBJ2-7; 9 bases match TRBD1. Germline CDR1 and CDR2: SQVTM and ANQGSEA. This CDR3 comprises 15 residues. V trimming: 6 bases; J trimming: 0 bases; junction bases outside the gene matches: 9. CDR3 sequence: CSVTGGVWGSYEQYF. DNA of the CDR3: TGCAGCGTGACAGGGGGGGTTTGGGGCTCCTACGAGCAGTACTTC.

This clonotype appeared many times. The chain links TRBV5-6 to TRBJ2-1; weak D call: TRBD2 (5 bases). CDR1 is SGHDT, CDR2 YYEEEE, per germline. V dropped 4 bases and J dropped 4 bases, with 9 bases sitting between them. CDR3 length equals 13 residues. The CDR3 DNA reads TGTGCCAGCAGCCCCGGACTGTACAATGAGCAGTTCTTC. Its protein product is CASSPGLYNEQFF.

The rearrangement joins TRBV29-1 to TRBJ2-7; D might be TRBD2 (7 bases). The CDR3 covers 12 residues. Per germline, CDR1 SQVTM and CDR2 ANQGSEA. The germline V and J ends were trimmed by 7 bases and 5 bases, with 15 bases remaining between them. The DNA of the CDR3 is TGCAGCGGGCGGAGGGGGGGGGACGAGCAGTACTTC. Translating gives CSGRRGGDEQYF.

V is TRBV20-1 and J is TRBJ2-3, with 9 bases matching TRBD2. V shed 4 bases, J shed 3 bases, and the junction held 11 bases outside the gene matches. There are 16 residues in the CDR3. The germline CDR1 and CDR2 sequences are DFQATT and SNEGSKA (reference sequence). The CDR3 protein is CSAKHLSGSWTDTQYF. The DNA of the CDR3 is TGCAGTGCTAAACACCTTAGCGGGAGTTGGACAGATACGCAGTATTTT.

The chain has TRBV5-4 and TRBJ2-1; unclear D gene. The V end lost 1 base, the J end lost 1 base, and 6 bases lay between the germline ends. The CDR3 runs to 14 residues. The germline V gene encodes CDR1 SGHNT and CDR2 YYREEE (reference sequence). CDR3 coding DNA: TGTGCCAGCAGCTTGCCCGGGTCCTACAATGAGCAGTTCTTC. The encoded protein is CASSLPGSYNEQFF.

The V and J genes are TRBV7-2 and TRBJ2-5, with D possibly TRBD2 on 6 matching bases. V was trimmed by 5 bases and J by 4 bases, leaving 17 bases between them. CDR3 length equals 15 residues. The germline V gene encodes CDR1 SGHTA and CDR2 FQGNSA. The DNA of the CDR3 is TGTGCCAGCAGCCCGACGGGAGTCCCGAGAGAGACCCAGTACTTC. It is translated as CASSPTGVPRETQYF.

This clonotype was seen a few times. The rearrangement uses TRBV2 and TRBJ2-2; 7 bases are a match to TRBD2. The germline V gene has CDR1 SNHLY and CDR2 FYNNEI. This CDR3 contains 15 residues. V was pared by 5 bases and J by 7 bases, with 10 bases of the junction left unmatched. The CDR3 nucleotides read TGTGCCAGCAGTCTGACTAGCCGAGTTGGCGGGGAGCTGTTTTTT. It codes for CASSLTSRVGGELFF.

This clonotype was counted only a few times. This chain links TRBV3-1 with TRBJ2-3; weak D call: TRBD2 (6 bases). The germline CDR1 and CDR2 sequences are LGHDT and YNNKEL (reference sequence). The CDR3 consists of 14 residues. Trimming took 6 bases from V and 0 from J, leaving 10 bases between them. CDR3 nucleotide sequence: TGTGCCAGCAGGGCGGGAACTAGCACAGATACGCAGTATTTT. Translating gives CASRAGTSTDTQYF.

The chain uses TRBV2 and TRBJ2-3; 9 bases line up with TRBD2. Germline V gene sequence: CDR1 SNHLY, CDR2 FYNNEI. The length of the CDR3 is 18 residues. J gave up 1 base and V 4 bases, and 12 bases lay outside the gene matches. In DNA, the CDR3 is TGTGCCAGCAGTGGCTGGACTAGCGCGCGCTTGCGCACAGATACGCAGTATTTT. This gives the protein CASSGWTSARLRTDTQYF. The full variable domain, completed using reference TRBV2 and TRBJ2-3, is EPEVTQTPSHQVTQMGQEVILRCVPISNHLYFYWYRQILGQKVEFLVSFYNNEISEKSEIFDDQFSVERPDGSNFTLKIRSTKLEDSAMYFCASSGWTSARLRTDTQYFGPGTRLTVL.

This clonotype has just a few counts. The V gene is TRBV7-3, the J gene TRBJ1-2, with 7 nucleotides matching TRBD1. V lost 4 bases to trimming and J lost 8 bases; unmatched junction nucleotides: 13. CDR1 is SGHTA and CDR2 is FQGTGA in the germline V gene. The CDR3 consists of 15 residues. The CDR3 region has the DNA TGTGCCAGCAGCTCATCCCCGGGACAGCCTTGGGGCTACACCTTC. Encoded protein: CASSSSPGQPWGYTF.

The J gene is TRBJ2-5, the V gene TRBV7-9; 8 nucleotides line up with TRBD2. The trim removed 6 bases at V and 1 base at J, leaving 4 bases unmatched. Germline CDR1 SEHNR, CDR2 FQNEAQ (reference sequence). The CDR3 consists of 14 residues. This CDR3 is CASRGSGTQETQYF. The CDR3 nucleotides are TGTGCCAGCAGGGGTAGCGGGACCCAAGAGACCCAGTACTTC.

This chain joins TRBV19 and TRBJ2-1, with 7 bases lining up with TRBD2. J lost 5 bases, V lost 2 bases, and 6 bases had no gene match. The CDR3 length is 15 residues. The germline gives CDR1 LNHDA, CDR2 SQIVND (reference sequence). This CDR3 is CASSIREVWNNEQFF. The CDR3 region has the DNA TGTGCCAGTAGTATACGGGAGGTTTGGAACAATGAGCAGTTCTTC. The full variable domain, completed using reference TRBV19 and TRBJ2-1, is DGGITQSPKYLFRKEGQNVTLSCEQNLNHDAMYWYRQDPGQGLRLIYYSQIVNDFQKGDIAEGYSVSREKKESFPLTVTSAQKNPTAFYLCASSIREVWNNEQFFGPGTRLTVL.

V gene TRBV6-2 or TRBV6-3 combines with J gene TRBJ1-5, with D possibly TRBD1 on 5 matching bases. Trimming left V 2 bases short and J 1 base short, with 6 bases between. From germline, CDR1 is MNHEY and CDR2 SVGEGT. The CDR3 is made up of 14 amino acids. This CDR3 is CASSYDRSNQPQHF. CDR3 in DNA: TGTGCCAGCAGTTACGACAGAAGCAATCAGCCCCAGCATTTT.

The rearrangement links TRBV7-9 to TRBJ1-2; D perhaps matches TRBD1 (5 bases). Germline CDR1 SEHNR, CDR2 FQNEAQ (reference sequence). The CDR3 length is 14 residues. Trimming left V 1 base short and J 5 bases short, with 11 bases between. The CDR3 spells CASSLVIGGYGYTF. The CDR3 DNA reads TGTGCCAGCAGCTTAGTCATCGGGGGTTATGGCTACACCTTC.

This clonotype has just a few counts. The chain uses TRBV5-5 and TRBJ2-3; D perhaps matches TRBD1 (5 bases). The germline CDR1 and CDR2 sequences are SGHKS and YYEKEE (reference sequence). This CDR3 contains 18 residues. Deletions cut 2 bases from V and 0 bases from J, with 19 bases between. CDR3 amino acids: CASSLEAGNMGSTDTQYF. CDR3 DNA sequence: TGTGCCAGCAGCTTAGAGGCAGGGAATATGGGGAGCACAGATACGCAGTATTTT.

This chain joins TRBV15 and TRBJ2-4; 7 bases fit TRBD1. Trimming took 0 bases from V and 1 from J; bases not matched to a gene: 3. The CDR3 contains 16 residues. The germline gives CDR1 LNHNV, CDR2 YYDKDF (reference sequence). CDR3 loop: CATSRDWGQAKNIQYF. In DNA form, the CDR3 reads TGTGCCACCAGCAGAGATTGGGGACAGGCCAAAAACATTCAGTACTTC.

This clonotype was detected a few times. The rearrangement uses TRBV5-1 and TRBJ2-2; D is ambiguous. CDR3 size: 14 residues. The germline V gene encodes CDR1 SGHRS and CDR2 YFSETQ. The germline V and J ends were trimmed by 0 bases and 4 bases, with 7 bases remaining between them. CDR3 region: CASSLDRSTGELFF. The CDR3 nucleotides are TGCGCCAGCAGCTTGGACCGAAGCACCGGGGAGCTGTTTTTT.

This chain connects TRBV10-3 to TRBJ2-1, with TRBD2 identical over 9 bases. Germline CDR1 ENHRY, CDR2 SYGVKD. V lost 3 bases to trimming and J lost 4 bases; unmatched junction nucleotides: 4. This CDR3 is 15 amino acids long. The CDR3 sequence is CAISDRAGGYNEQFF. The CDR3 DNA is TGTGCCATCAGTGATCGGGCGGGAGGGTACAATGAGCAGTTCTTC.